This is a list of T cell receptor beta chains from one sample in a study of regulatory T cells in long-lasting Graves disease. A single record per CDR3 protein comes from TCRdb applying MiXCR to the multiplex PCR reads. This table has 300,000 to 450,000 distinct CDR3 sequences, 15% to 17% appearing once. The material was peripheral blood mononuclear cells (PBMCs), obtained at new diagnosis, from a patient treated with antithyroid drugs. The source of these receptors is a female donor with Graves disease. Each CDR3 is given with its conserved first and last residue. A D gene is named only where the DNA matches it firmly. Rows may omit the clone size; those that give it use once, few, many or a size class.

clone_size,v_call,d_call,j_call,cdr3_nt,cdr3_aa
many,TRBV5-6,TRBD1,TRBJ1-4,TGTGCCAGCAGCTTGGCCCCCGGACAGGGAAGCGAAAAACTGTTTTTT,CASSLAPGQGSEKLFF
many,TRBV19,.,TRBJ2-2,TGTGCCAGTAGTATCGAAATATTACACACCGGGGAGCTGTTTTTT,CASSIEILHTGELFF
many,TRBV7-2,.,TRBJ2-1,TGTGCCAGCAGCTTATCGGGGCGGGAACTCTACAATGAGCAGTTCTTC,CASSLSGRELYNEQFF
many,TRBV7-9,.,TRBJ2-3,TGTGCCAGCAGCTTAAGTAACAGGGGCACAGATACGCAGTATTTT,CASSLSNRGTDTQYF
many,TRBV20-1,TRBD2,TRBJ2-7,TGCAGTGCTCAGGCTAGCGGAACCTACGAGCAGTACTTC,CSAQASGTYEQYF
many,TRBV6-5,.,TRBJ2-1,TGTGCCAGCAGTTACTCGAGAGGAGGGGATGAGCAGTTCTTC,CASSYSRGGDEQFF
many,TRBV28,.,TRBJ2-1,TGTGCCAGCAATAGCGGCACAACCTACAATGAGCAGTTCTTC,CASNSGTTYNEQFF
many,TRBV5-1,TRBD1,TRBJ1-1,TGCGCCAGCAGCGGGGCCGGGACAGTGAACACTGAAGCTTTCTTT,CASSGAGTVNTEAFF
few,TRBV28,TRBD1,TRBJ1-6,TGTGCCAGCACCGACAGGGTAGCTAATTCACCCCTCCACTTT,CASTDRVANSPLHF
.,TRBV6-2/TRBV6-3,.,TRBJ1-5,TGTGCCAGCAGTGTATCATCGGAGGCTCGGCCCCAGCATTTT,CASSVSSEARPQHF
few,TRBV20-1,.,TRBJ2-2,TGCAGTGCTAGACCCACGGTGGGGGAGCTGTTTTTT,CSARPTVGELFF
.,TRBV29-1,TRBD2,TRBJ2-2,TGCAGCGTTGAAACTCGGGAGGGCCAGGTCGGGGAGCTGTTTTTT,CSVETREGQVGELFF
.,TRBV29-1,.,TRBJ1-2,TGCAGCGTTGACTCGTTTCAAAAAGGGACAATAAAGGGCTACACCTTC,CSVDSFQKGTIKGYTF
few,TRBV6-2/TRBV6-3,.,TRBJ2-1,TGTGCCAGCAGTTACTCAATGGGGAACCCCTACAATGAGCAGTTCTTC,CASSYSMGNPYNEQFF
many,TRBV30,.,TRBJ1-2,TGTGCCTGGAGTCCCCAACCTGGGCGCTACACCTTC,CAWSPQPGRYTF
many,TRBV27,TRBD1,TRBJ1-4,TGTGCCAGCAGACATGGGACAGGGGGCTCTGCAACTAATGAAAAACTGTTTTTT,CASRHGTGGSATNEKLFF
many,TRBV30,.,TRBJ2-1,TGTGCCTGGAGGCCGACCCGGTACAATGAGCAGTTCTTC,CAWRPTRYNEQFF
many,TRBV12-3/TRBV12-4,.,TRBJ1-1,TGTGCCAGCAGTTTGGGGATAGCTGAAGCTTTCTTT,CASSLGIAEAFF
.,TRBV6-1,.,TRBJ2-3,TGTGCCAGCAGTCTAAACCCCGACAGGCAAGATACGCGGTATTTT,CASSLNPDRQDTRYF
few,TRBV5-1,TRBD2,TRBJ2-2,TGCGCCAGCAGCTTGGCTAGCGGGGCGAACACCGGGGAGCTGTTTTTT,CASSLASGANTGELFF
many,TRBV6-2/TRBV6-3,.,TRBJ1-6,TGTGCCAGCAGTTACTCGGAGTTGGCGGGCTTGAGCTCCTATAATTCACCCCTCCACTTT,CASSYSELAGLSSYNSPLHF
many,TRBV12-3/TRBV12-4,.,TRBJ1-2,TGTGCCAGCACCCTCTCGGGACACCACCTCTATGGCTACACCTTC,CASTLSGHHLYGYTF
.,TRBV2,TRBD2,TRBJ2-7,TGTGCCAGCAGTGACCCCCGGGCGGGAGGGGTCTACGAGCAGTACTTC,CASSDPRAGGVYEQYF
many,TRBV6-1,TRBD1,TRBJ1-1,TGTGCCAGCAGTCGCGACAGGGGCGGCACTGAAGCTTTCTTT,CASSRDRGGTEAFF
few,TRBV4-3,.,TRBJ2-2,TGCGCCAGCAGCCATCTAGCCGGGGAGCTGTTTTTT,CASSHLAGELFF
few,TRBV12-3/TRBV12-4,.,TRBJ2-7,TGTGCCAGCAGGAAGACGCGGGACAACTACGAGCAGTACTTC,CASRKTRDNYEQYF
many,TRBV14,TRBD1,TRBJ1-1,TGTGCCAGCAGCAAAAGAGGAGGGGGCGGCACTGAAGCTTTCTTT,CASSKRGGGGTEAFF
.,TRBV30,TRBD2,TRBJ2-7,TGTGCCTGGAGTGGGGTAGCGGGAGACGAGCAGTACTTC,CAWSGVAGDEQYF
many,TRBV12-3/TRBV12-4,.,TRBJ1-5,TGTGCCAGCAGTTCGCAGGTGGATCAGCCCCAGCATTTT,CASSSQVDQPQHF
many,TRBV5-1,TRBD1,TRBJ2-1,TGCGCCAGCAGCGTCGAATTACGGGGGACAGGGACGGATGAGCAGTTCTTC,CASSVELRGTGTDEQFF
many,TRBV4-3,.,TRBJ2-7,TGCGCCAGCAGCCAACGGATCAGGGGCCCACCCTACGAGCAGTACTTC,CASSQRIRGPPYEQYF
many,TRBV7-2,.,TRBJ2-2,TGTGCCAGCAGCCGCCTGAGGGGCACCGGGGAGCTGTTTTTT,CASSRLRGTGELFF
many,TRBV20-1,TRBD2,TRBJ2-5,TGCAGCCCTAAGACTAGCGGGGCCCAAGAGACCCAGTACTTC,CSPKTSGAQETQYF
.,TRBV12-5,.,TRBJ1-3,TGTGCTAGTGGTTTTCTCGGGGGAAACACCATATATTTT,CASGFLGGNTIYF
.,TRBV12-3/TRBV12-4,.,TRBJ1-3,TGTGCCAGCAGTCGACAGGCTTTATCTGGAAACACCATATATTTT,CASSRQALSGNTIYF
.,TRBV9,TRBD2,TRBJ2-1,TGTGCCAGCAGCGCCCTGACTAGCGGTTTCAATGAGCAGTTCTTC,CASSALTSGFNEQFF
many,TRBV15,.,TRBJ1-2,TGTGCCACCAGCAGACCTCCGGTAGCCCATGGCTACACCTTC,CATSRPPVAHGYTF
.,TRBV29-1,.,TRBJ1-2,TGCAGCGTTGAAGTGACAGGCAACTATGGCTACACCTTC,CSVEVTGNYGYTF
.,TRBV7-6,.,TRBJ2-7,TGTGCCAGCTCACCATCTCTCAGGACATTTCCGGCCTACGAGCAGTACTTC,CASSPSLRTFPAYEQYF
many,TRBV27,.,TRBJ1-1,TGTGCCAGCAGTCCCCTCGGGGGGGTGAACACTGAAGCTTTCTTT,CASSPLGGVNTEAFF
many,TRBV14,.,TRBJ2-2,TGTGCCAGCAGCCAAGAGTTGGCCCACACCGGGGAGCTGTTTTTT,CASSQELAHTGELFF
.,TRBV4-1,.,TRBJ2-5,TGCGCCAGCAGCCACAACCGCCGACAGCTACAAGAGACCCAGTACTTC,CASSHNRRQLQETQYF
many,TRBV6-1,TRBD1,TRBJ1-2,TGTGCCAGCACCCAATCATGGACAGGAGACTATGGCTACACCTTC,CASTQSWTGDYGYTF
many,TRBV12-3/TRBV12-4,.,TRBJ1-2,TGTGCCAGCAGCCGGGGCCATGGCTACACCTTC,CASSRGHGYTF
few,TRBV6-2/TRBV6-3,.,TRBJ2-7,TGTGCCAGCAGTTTTAGCGGGGACAGCTCCTACGAGCAGTACTTC,CASSFSGDSSYEQYF
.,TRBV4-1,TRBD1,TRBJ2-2,TGCTCCAGCAGCCCCAAACCGACAGGGGCCCACACCGGGGAGCTGTTTTTT,CSSSPKPTGAHTGELFF
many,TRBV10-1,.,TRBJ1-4,TGCGCCAGCACCGAGGGGGGTCCGGTCTTT,CASTEGGPVF
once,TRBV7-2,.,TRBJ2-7,TGTGCCAGCAGTCCTGGGGCAAGCTCCTACGAGCAGTACTTC,CASSPGASSYEQYF
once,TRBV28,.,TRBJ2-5,TGTGCCAGCAGTTTCTTGAGTGGTGAAGAGACCCAGTACTTC,CASSFLSGEETQYF
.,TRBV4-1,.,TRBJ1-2,TGCGCCAGCAGCCAAGATGTAAGGCCTGCTAACTATGGCTACGCCTTC,CASSQDVRPANYGYAF
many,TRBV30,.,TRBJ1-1,TGTGCCTGCAAACCCGGGGGGCCGCTGAAAGCTTTCTTT,CACKPGGPLKAFF
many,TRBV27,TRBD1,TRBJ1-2,TGTGCCGTAGCGACAGGGGGCGGCTACACCTTC,CAVATGGGYTF
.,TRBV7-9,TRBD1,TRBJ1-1,TGTGCCAGCAGCCCCGTCGCAGGGGGCAGTACTGAAGCTTTCTTT,CASSPVAGGSTEAFF